Here is one TCR beta chain with its context. This clone was counted between two and nine times. Its antigen has not been determined. No base quality values were provided; no much bigger clone lies one nucleotide off. The entry originates in a study of blood T cell repertoires in COVID-19 (dated by TCRdb to about 2020). Study-wide context: The collaborator samples originated in the United States, Italy and Spain and spanned the acute and convalescent phases of COVID-19. The prospective study material was composed of cDNA or gDNA derived from T cells, B-cell-depleted T cells, or PBMCs. Samples were obtained from the ongoing ImmuneRACE study (first 160 participants) and from some 1,300 subjects provided by 6 global collaborators. HLA class I and class II types, where available, came from metadata supplied by the sample provider rather than from assay-based typing. Nearly every sample came with metadata listing a de-identified subject ID, COVID-19 status, age in years and sex. The repertoires were released in a freely available public database meant as a resource for research on the immune response to SARS-CoV-2. The dataset comprised deeply sampled blood TCRbeta repertoires from subjects exposed to, actively infected with, or recovered from COVID-19. What the authors observed across the whole study: The amount of clinical and demographic metadata varied by source and participant and was provided uncurated.

TCRbeta CDR3 regions were amplified from genomic DNA by means of the immunoSEQ Assay, a bias-controlled multiplex PCR. As for how the authors treated the data: Nucleated cell counts per sample were estimated from amplification of reference gene primers within the assay. To quantify the absolute abundance of each unique TCRbeta CDR3 rearrangement, sequence reads were collapsed and filtered. For each sample, productive Simpson clonality was calculated by taking the square root of Simpson's diversity index across productive rearrangements. What TCRdb holds here is the immuneACCESS table cut down to in-frame rearrangements. Part of the clones is not present; checked against another copy, under half of the missing clones reflect an unresolved V gene, and the others are unexplained. V, J and clone size are taken as reported in that table, and D and trimming were inferred from the DNA itself. For this sample there are just over 250,000 clones; more than 75% appear just once. The biggest ten clones account for around 9.5% of the sample.

At the junction V is shortened by 7 bases and J by 0 bases, with 16 bases in between. In the germline V gene (reference sequence), CDR1 corresponds to MNHNY and CDR2 to SVGAGI. The CDR3 has 16 amino acids, counting the end cysteine and phenylalanine. Only the CDR3 portion is preserved as DNA: 48 bases, with reading frame beginning at the first base. Another Seattle source contributed samples from volunteer blood donors who had recovered from COVID-19. Whole blood was collected in K2EDTA tubes by collaborating institutions according to the institutions' own protocols. Collaborator samples were shipped for TCRbeta analysis as frozen whole blood, isolated PBMCs, or DNA extracted from either sample type.

The TCR sequence derives from a man in his forties who had recovered from COVID-19. Sequencing was done on a sample of peripheral blood. The rearrangement joined TRBV6-6 to TRBJ1-3; TRBD1 might be the D gene, on 5 matching bases. DNA sequence: TGTGCCAGCAATATAGGACGGGGGGGCTCTGGAAACACCATATATTTT. It specifies CASNIGRGGSGNTIYF.